This T cell receptor (beta chain) was obtained from a study of blood T cell repertoires in COVID-19. Study summary: Spain, Italy and the United States supplied samples that represented acute and convalescent COVID-19.

Per the germline V gene, CDR1 is SQVTM and CDR2 is ANQGSEA. The CDR3 has 12 residues. Deletions cut 3 bases from V and 10 bases from J, with 12 bases between. Assay used: immunoSEQ multiplex PCR; TCRdb lists only in-frame clones, some missing. The data hold 150,000 to 200,000 clones, with 80% to 85% observed a single time. The sequenced material came from peripheral blood. J is TRBJ1-4 and V is TRBV29-1; D gene uncertain. The TCR was taken from a woman in her 40s with COVID-19, enrolled during active disease. The CDR3: CSVDTGVGKLFF. CDR3 coding DNA: TGCAGCGTTGATACCGGAGTTGGAAAACTGTTTTTT. The full variable domain, with the rest looked up from reference TRBV29-1 and TRBJ1-4, is SAVISQKPSRDICQRGTSLTIQCQVDSQVTMMFWYRQQPGQSLTLIATANQGSEATYESGFVIDKFPISRPNLTFSTLTVSNMSPEDSSIYLCSVDTGVGKLFFGSGTQLSVL.